A single sample is the source of the 13 T cell receptor beta chains below, sequenced in a study of human T cells and chemical hapten exposure. This sample's time point: patch test 3, about 24 weeks after DPC sensitization. As to treatment: therapeutic diphenylcyclopropenone sensitization with weekly scalp DPC. Via MiXCR, TCRdb re-called the RACE reads, giving one row per CDR3 protein. The sample lists 80,000 to 100,000 distinct CDR3 sequences, approximately 11% occurring once. The material was whole blood, obtained in connection with sensitization to the hapten diphenylcyclopropenone (DPC). All receptors derive from a woman in her thirties with alopecia areata. Some clones in this sample may be carry-over from other donors' samples.

This clonotype occurred once. One end of the junction does not line up with germline, which may come from a read error. J is TRBJ1-5 and V is TRBV6-6; no definite D call. CDR3 length: 12 amino acids. Germline values: CDR1 MNHNY, CDR2 SVGAGI (reference sequence). The DNA of the CDR3 is TGTGCCTGCAGTTACCCCGAAGGGTCCCAGCATTTT. Amino acid sequence: CACSYPEGSQHF.

The table lists this clonotype with a few counts. The rearrangement uses TRBV11-2 and TRBJ1-3, with 7 bases fitting TRBD1. Germline assignment: CDR1 SGHAT and CDR2 FQNNGV. The CDR3 covers 14 residues. V was pared by 5 bases and J by 4 bases, with 5 bases of the junction left unmatched. CDR3 region: CASSAQDRGNTIYF. The CDR3 DNA reads as TGTGCCAGCAGCGCACAGGACAGGGGAAACACCATATATTTT. The variable domain in full, completed from reference TRBV11-2 and TRBJ1-3, reads EAGVAQSPRYKIIEKRQSVAFWCNPISGHATLYWYQQILGQGPKLLIQFQNNGVVDDSQLPKDRFSAERLKGVDSTLKIQPAKLEDSAVYLCASSAQDRGNTIYFGEGSWLTVV.

The rearrangement joins TRBV18 to TRBJ2-5; D gene uncertain. From germline, CDR1 is KGHSH and CDR2 LQKENI. Trimming took 0 bases from V and 2 from J, leaving 4 bases between them. There are 13 residues in the CDR3. The CDR3 coding sequence is TGTGCCAGCTCACCACCGCCGCAAGAGACCCAGTACTTC. Protein sequence: CASSPPPQETQYF.

Details on this clonotype: Germline and junction disagree at one end, which may indicate a read error. V usage is TRBV29-1 and J usage is TRBJ2-5, with D perhaps TRBD1 or TRBD2 (5 bases each). CDR1 and CDR2 (germline): SQVTM, ANQGSEA. The CDR3 totals 15 residues. The CDR3 loop reads CSVEAPGHRGETHYF. In DNA form, the CDR3 reads TGCAGCGTTGAAGCCCCGGGCCACCGAGGGGAGACCCACTACTTC.

This clonotype was observed a handful of times. The chain links TRBV14 to TRBJ2-5; no clear D. With 0 bases removed from V and 7 bases from J, the gap between germline ends came to 9 bases. The CDR3 totals 13 residues. The germline V gene encodes CDR1 SGHDN and CDR2 FVKESK. The CDR3 sequence: CASSQDVVPTQYF. Here the CDR3 DNA reads TGTGCCAGCAGCCAAGATGTAGTACCGACCCAGTACTTC. Complete variable domain (other parts from reference TRBV14 and TRBJ2-5): EAGVTQFPSHSVIEKGQTVTLRCDPISGHDNLYWYRRVMGKEIKFLLHFVKESKQDESGMPNNRFLAERTGGTYSTLKVQPAELEDSGVYFCASSQDVVPTQYFGPGTRLLVL.

This clonotype was picked up many times. The rearrangement uses TRBV12-3 or TRBV12-4 and TRBJ1-2; D is unresolved. Trimming left V 4 bases short and J 4 bases short, with 16 bases between. This CDR3 has 15 residues. In nucleotides, the CDR3 is TGTGCCAGCAGTTCCAGTGGGTCGGTTGCCTATGGCTACACCTTC. As protein: CASSSSGSVAYGYTF.

There are a few counts of this clonotype. The CDR3 loop reads CSVTGSSYNEQFF. CDR3 DNA: TGCAGCGTTACAGGGAGCTCCTACAATGAGCAGTTCTTC. This sequence joins TRBV29-1 and TRBJ2-1; tentative D call: TRBD1 (6 bases). Germline V lookup: CDR1 SQVTM, CDR2 ANQGSEA. V lost 5 bases and J lost 0, with 8 bases in between. There are 13 residues in the CDR3.

The rearrangement uses TRBV18 and TRBJ2-6; D remains ambiguous. The CDR3 has 14 amino acids. V shed 6 bases and J shed 0 bases, with 6 bases lying between them. CDR1 and CDR2 from the germline V gene are KGHSH and LQKENI. The CDR3 reads CASSAVSGANVLTF. DNA for the CDR3: TGTGCCAGCTCCGCAGTCTCTGGGGCCAACGTCCTGACTTTC.

This clonotype occurred many times. CDR3 amino acids: CAISDRIGMTEAFF. The CDR3 DNA reads TGTGCCATCAGCGACAGAATCGGGATGACTGAAGCTTTCTTT. J is TRBJ1-1 and V is TRBV10-3; the D gene is possibly TRBD1 (5 bases). Per the germline V gene, CDR1 is ENHRY and CDR2 is SYGVKD. The CDR3 extends over 14 amino acids. Trimming pared 6 bases from V and 5 bases from J, leaving 16 bases between.

This clonotype has just a few counts. The chain recombines TRBV20-1 with TRBJ1-5; 7 nucleotides match TRBD1. This CDR3 is 14 amino acids long. Germline assignment: CDR1 DFQATT and CDR2 SNEGSKA (reference sequence). Unmatched junction bases numbered 1, after V lost 1 base and J lost 1 base. The CDR3 here is CSARVQGSNQPQHF. The CDR3 coding sequence is TGCAGTGCTAGAGTACAGGGGAGCAATCAGCCCCAGCATTTT.

This clonotype was seen repeatedly, ten times or more. The chain employs TRBV20-1 and TRBJ2-7; 9 positions match TRBD2. Trimming at V came to 3 bases and at J to 6 bases, leaving 6 bases not matched to a gene. The CDR3 contains 13 residues. Germline V lookup: CDR1 DFQATT, CDR2 SNEGSKA (reference sequence). CDR3 region: CSASSSGVPEQYF. The DNA for the CDR3 is TGCAGTGCTAGTTCTAGCGGGGTACCCGAGCAGTACTTC.

This clonotype was found many times. J is TRBJ2-3 and V is TRBV5-1; D is possibly TRBD1 (6 bases). Per germline, CDR1 SGHRS and CDR2 YFSETQ. Trimming removed 4 bases at V and 1 base at J, with 19 bases between. CDR3 length: 17 amino acids. The CDR3 coding sequence is TGCGCCAGCAGCCCTCGGCCACAGGGTATTGGCACAGATACGCAGTATTTT. This translates into CASSPRPQGIGTDTQYF.

CDR3 sequence: CASSQDRTGSSPLHF. DNA of the CDR3: TGTGCCAGCAGCCAAGATAGGACAGGGAGTTCACCCCTCCACTTT. The chain carries TRBV3-1 and TRBJ1-6; 8 bases match TRBD1. Trimming at V came to 0 bases and at J to 9 bases, leaving 4 bases not matched to a gene. The germline gives CDR1 LGHDT, CDR2 YNNKEL (reference sequence). The CDR3 extends over 15 amino acids.